This T cell receptor (beta chain) was sequenced for a study of cytomegalovirus exposure and HLA in healthy donors. Study observations and caveats: A missense DCLRE1C variant was associated with V- and J-gene trimming of TCR beta chains in a later analysis, and an independent cohort replicated the association.

The PCR contained 60 Vbeta and 13 Jbeta primers. Method: immunoSEQ multiplex PCR; TCRdb's copy keeps in-frame clones and lacks some. Here the sample spans roughly 200,000 clones, 65% to 85% being singletons. The CDR3 covers 15 residues. Germline-derived CDR1 and CDR2 are SGHRS and YFSETQ. This clone has a single count. No antigen is known for it. Sequencing was done on a sample of PBMCs. The chain recombines TRBV5-1 with TRBJ2-5; weak D call: TRBD2 (5 bases). The J call may be incorrect, as the DNA end agrees better with TRBJ2-7. This clonotype was sampled from a man aged 40-55 years in good health and CMV-seropositive. CDR3 coding DNA: TGCGCCAGCAGCTTGGGACCCCGGGGAGTGAACGAGCAGTACTTC. Its protein product is CASSLGPRGVNEQYF.